Each of the 5 T cell receptor beta chains below was sequenced from the same sample in a study of CD8 T cells in ankylosing spondylitis. TCRdb re-derived calls from the 5' RACE reads in MiXCR, one entry per CDR3 protein. The sample records about 240,000 distinct CDR3 sequences, roughly a quarter being singletons. Material: blood, either unsorted or a sorted T cell fraction (not recorded which). These receptors were taken from a male donor with ankylosing spondylitis or in good health (not recorded which).

The table lists this clonotype with many counts. V gene TRBV12-3 or TRBV12-4 combines with J gene TRBJ2-5; D is possibly TRBD1 (7 bases). The CDR3 runs 15 residues. The V end was cut by 3 bases, the J end by 7 bases, with 18 bases between. The CDR3 spells CASSFSSQGGATQYF. CDR3 bases: TGTGCCAGCAGTTTTTCATCCCAGGGGGGAGCGACCCAGTACTTC.

This clonotype was found a few times. The chain carries TRBV20-1 and TRBJ1-2; D might be TRBD1 (5 bases). The V gene's germline CDR1 is DFQATT and CDR2 SNEGSKA (reference sequence). The CDR3 has 16 amino acids. V lost 5 bases, J lost 1 base, and 20 bases lay in between. The CDR3 bases are TGCAGTGCTCTACTTGGGGCCGGAGGAGATAACTATGGCTACACCTTC. This encodes CSALLGAGGDNYGYTF.

At least ten counts were recorded for this clonotype. The CDR3 DNA follows: TGCAGTGCTAGCGAGGGGTCATATGGCTACACCTTC. As protein: CSASEGSYGYTF. The chain carries TRBV20-1 and TRBJ1-2; tentatively, D is TRBD1 (5 bases). The ends were cut back, 3 bases at V and 5 bases at J, with 10 bases in the middle. Germline-derived CDR1 and CDR2 are DFQATT and SNEGSKA (reference sequence). The CDR3 sequence is 12 residues long.

The sample holds many counts of this clonotype. The rearrangement joins TRBV29-1 to TRBJ2-3, with D possibly matching TRBD2 (6 bases). Germline loops: CDR1 SQVTM, CDR2 ANQGSEA. The V end lost 4 bases, the J end lost 6 bases, and 17 bases lay between the germline ends. The CDR3 contains 14 residues. In nucleotides, the CDR3 is TGCAGCGTTGCACTAGCTATTGCCGTGGATACGCAGTATTTT. It is translated as CSVALAIAVDTQYF.

This clonotype was found a few times. The rearrangement links TRBV20-1 to TRBJ2-7; D tentatively fits TRBD1 or TRBD2 (5 bases each). The CDR3 is 11 residues long. V lost 6 bases and J 3 bases, leaving 9 bases between the germline ends. Germline V lookup: CDR1 DFQATT, CDR2 SNEGSKA (reference sequence). The CDR3 loop reads CSAGDSYEQYF. The CDR3 DNA sequence: TGCAGTGCGGGGGATAGCTACGAGCAGTACTTC.